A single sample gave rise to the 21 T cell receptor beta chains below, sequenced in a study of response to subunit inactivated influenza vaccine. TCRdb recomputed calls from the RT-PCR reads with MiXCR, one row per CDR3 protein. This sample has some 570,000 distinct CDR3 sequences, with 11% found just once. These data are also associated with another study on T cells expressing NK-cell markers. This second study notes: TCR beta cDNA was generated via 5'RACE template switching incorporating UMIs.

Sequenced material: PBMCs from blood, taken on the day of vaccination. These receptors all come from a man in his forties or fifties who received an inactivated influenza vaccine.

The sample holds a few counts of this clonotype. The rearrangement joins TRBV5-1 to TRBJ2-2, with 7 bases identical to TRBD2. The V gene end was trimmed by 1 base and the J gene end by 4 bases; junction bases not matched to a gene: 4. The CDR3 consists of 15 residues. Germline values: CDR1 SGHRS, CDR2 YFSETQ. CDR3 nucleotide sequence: TGCGCCAGCAGCTTGCAGTCGGGAGGCACCGGGGAGCTGTTTTTT. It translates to CASSLQSGGTGELFF. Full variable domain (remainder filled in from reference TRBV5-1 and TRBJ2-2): KAGVTQTPRYLIKTRGQQVTLSCSPISGHRSVSWYQQTPGQGLQFLFEYFSETQRNKGNFPGRFSGRQFSNSRSEMNVSTLELGDSALYLCASSLQSGGTGELFFGEGSRLTVL.

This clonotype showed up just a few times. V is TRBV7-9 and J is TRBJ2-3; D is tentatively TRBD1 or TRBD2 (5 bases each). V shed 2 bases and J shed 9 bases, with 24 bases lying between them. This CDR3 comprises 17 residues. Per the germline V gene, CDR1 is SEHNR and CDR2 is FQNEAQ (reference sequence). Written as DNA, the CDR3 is TGTGCCAGCAGCTTATACGGTGATGGACGGGGCCTGGGGACGCAGTATTTT. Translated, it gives CASSLYGDGRGLGTQYF.

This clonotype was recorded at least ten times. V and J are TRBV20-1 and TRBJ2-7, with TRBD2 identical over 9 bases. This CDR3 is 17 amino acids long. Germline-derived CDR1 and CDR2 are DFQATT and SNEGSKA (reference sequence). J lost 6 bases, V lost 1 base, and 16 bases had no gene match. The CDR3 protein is CSARAGGSGGVKVEQYF. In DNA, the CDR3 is TGCAGTGCTAGAGCCGGGGGTAGCGGGGGTGTGAAAGTCGAGCAGTACTTC.

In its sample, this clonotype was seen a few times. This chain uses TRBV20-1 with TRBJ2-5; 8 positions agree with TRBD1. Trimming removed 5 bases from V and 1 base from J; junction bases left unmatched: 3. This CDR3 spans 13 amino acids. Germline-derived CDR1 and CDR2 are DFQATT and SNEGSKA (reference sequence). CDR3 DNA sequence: TGCAGTGCTCCCAGGGGGCCCCAAGAGACCCAGTACTTC. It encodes CSAPRGPQETQYF.

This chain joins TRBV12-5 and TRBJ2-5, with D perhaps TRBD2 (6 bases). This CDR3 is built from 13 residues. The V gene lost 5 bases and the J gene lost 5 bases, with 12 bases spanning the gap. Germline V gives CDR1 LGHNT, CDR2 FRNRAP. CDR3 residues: CASGPGTWETQYF. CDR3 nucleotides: TGTGCTAGTGGTCCCGGGACTTGGGAGACCCAGTACTTC. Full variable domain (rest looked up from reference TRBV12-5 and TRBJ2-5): DARVTQTPRHKVTEMGQEVTMRCQPILGHNTVFWYRQTMMQGLELLAYFRNRAPLDDSGMPKDRFSAEMPDATLATLKIQPSEPRDSAVYFCASGPGTWETQYFGPGTRLLVL.

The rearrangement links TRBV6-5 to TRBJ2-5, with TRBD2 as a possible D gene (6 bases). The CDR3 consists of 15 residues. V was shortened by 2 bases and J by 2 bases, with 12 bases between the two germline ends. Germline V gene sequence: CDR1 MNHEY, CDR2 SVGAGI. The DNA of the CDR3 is TGTGCCAGCAGTTACAATCTGGGGGGACAAGAGACCCAGTACTTC. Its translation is CASSYNLGGQETQYF.

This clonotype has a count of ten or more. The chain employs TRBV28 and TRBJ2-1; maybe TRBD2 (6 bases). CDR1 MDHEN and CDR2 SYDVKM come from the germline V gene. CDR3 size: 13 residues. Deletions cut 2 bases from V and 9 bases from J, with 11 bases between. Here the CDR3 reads CASSLNSGSEQFF. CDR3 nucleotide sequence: TGTGCCAGCAGTTTAAATAGCGGATCTGAGCAGTTCTTC.

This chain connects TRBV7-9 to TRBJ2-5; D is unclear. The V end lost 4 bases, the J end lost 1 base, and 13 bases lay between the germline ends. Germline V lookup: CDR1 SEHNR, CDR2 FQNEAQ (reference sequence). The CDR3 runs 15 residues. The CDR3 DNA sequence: TGTGCCAGCAGCTCCTACCGGTTGATCCAAGAGACCCAGTACTTC. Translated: CASSSYRLIQETQYF.

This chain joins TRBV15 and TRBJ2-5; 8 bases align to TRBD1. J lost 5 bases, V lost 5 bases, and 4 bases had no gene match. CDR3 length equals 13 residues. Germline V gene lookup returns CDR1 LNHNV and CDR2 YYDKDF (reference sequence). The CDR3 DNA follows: TGTGCCACCAGCGGGACAGGCGAGGAGACCCAGTACTTC. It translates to CATSGTGEETQYF.

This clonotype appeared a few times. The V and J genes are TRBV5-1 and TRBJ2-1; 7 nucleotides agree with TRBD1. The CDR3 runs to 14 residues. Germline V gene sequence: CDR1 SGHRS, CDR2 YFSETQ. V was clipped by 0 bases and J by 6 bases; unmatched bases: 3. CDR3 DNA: TGCGCCAGCAGCTTGGTCTCAGGGGGCAATGAGCAGTTCTTC. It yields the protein CASSLVSGGNEQFF.

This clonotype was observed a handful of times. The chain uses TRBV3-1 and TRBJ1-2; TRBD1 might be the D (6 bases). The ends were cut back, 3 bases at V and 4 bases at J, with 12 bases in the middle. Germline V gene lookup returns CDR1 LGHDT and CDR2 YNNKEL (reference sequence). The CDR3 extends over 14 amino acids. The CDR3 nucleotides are TGTGCCAGCAGCCAGACGGGACACCTCTATGGCTACACCTTC. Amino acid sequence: CASSQTGHLYGYTF.

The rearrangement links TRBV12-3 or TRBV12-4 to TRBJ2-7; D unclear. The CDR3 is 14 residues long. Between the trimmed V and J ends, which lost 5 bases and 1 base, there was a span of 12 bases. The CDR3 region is CASSRASLSYEQYF. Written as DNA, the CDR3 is TGTGCCAGCAGTCGGGCCTCGTTGTCCTACGAGCAGTACTTC.

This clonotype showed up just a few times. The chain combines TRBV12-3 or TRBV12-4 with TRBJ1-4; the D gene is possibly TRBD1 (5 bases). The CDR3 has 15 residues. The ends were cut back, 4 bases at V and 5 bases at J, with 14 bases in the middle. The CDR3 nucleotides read TGTGCCAGCAGTTCGAACCAGGGCCAAAATGAAAAACTGTTTTTT. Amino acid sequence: CASSSNQGQNEKLFF.

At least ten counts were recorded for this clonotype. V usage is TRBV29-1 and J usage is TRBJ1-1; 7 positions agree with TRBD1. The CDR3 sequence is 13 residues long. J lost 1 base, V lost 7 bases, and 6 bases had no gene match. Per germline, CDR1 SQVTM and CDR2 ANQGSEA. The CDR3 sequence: CSADTGANTEAFF. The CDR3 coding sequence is TGCAGCGCAGACACAGGGGCGAACACTGAAGCTTTCTTT.

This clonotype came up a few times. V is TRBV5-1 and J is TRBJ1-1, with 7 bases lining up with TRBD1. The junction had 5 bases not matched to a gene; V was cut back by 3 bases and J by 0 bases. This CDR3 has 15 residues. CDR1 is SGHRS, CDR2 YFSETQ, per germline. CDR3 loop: CASSSTGNLNTEAFF. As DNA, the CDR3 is TGCGCCAGCAGCTCGACAGGGAACTTGAACACTGAAGCTTTCTTT. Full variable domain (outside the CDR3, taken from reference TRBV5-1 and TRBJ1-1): KAGVTQTPRYLIKTRGQQVTLSCSPISGHRSVSWYQQTPGQGLQFLFEYFSETQRNKGNFPGRFSGRQFSNSRSEMNVSTLELGDSALYLCASSSTGNLNTEAFFGQGTRLTVV.

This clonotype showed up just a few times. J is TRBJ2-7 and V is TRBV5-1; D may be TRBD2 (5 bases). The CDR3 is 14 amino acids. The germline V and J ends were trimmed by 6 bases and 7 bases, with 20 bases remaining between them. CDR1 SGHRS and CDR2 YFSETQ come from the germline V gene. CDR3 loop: CASKEVSPSKEQYF. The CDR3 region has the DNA TGCGCCAGCAAGGAGGTGAGCCCCTCGAAAGAGCAGTACTTC. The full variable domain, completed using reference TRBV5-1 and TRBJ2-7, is KAGVTQTPRYLIKTRGQQVTLSCSPISGHRSVSWYQQTPGQGLQFLFEYFSETQRNKGNFPGRFSGRQFSNSRSEMNVSTLELGDSALYLCASKEVSPSKEQYFGPGTRLTVT.

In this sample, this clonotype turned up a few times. This CDR3 is CAGSSTGTGELFF. In DNA form, the CDR3 reads TGTGCCGGATCTAGCACGGGCACCGGGGAGCTGTTTTTT. This chain uses TRBV3-1 with TRBJ2-2, with D maybe TRBD2 (5 bases). The germline V and J ends were trimmed by 11 bases and 4 bases, with 14 bases remaining between them. CDR3 length: 13 residues. Per the germline V gene, CDR1 is LGHDT and CDR2 is YNNKEL (reference sequence).

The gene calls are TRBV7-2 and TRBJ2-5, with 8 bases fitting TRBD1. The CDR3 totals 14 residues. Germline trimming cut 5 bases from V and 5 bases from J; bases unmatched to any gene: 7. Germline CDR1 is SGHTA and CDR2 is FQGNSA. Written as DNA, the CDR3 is TGTGCCAGCAGCCCACGGACAGGGTACGAGACCCAGTACTTC. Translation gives CASSPRTGYETQYF.

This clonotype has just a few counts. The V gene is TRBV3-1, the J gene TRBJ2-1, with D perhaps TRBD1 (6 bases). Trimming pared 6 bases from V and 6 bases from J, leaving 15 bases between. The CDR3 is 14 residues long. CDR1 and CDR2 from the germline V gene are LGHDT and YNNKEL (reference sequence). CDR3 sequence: CASRSDRYPNEQFF. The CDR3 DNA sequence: TGTGCCAGCAGGTCGGACAGATACCCCAATGAGCAGTTCTTC.

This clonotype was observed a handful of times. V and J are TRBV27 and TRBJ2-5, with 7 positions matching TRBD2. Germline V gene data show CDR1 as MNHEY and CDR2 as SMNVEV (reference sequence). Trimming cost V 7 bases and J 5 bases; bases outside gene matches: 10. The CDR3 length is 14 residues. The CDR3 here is CASKSAGPGETQYF. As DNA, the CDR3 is TGTGCCAGCAAATCAGCGGGGCCGGGGGAGACCCAGTACTTC.

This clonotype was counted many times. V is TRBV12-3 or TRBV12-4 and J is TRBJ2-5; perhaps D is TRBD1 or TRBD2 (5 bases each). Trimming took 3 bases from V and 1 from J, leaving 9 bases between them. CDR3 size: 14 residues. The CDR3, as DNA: TGTGCCAGCAGTTTGGGGACGGTCCAAGAGACCCAGTACTTC. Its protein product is CASSLGTVQETQYF.